This entry describes one T cell receptor (beta chain). The V gene lost 0 bases and the J gene lost 2 bases, with 4 bases spanning the gap. Germline-derived CDR1 and CDR2 are LGHNT and FRNRAP. This CDR3 is 14 amino acids long. Original analysis: Amplification of reference gene primers was used by the study to estimate nucleated cell counts. Assay used: immunoSEQ multiplex PCR; TCRdb lists only in-frame clones, some missing. V and J calls and clone size are as listed in that table; D and trimming were resolved from the DNA. The data show over 65,000 clones, about 81% seen once. The sample originates from a study of blood T cell repertoires in COVID-19. Across the whole study: The United States, Italy and Spain supplied acute and convalescent COVID-19 samples. Nucleic acid was either cDNA or gDNA, and it came from T cells, B-cell-depleted T cells, or PBMCs.

The specimen sequenced was peripheral blood. V is TRBV12-5 and J is TRBJ2-2; no clear D gene. This sequence originates from a human donor in a cohort sampled during active COVID-19. This CDR3 reads CASGLVLNTGELFF. The CDR3 DNA is TGTGCTAGTGGTTTGGTACTAAACACCGGGGAGCTGTTTTTT.